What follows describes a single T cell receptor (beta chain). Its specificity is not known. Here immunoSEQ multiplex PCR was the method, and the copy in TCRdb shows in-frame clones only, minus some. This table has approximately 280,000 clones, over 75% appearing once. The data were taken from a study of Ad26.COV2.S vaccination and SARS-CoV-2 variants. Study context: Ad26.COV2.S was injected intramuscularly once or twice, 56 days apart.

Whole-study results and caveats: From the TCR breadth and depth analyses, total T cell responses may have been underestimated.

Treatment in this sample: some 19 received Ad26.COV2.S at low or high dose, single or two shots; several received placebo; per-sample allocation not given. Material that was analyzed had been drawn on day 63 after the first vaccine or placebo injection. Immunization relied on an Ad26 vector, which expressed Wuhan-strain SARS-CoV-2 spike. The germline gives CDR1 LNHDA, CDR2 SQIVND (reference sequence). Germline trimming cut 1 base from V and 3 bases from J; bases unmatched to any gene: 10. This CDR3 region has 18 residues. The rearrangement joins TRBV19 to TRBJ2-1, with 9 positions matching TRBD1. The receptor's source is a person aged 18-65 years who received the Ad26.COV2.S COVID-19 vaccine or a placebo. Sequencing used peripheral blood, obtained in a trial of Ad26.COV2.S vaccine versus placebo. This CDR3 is CASSIARLGTGIYNEQFF. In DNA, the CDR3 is TGTGCCAGTAGTATAGCGCGTTTGGGGACAGGGATCTACAATGAGCAGTTCTTC.